Presented here are 8 T cell receptor beta chains from one specimen sequenced in a study of T cell repertoires in cytomegalovirus infection. No antigen is known for these receptors. TCRdb redid the calling of the reads with MiXCR, one entry per CDR3 protein. This table holds 680,000 or so distinct CDR3 sequences, roughly 36% found once. The material sequenced was cultured PBMCs, taken from culture after CMV antigen stimulation. The receptors were sampled from a human donor in good health (CMV status not recorded). Some clones in this sample may be carry-over from other donors' samples.

This clonotype was observed a handful of times. The chain carries TRBV12-3 or TRBV12-4 and TRBJ2-2; TRBD1 aligns across 10 bases. This CDR3 is built from 15 residues. V was pared by 5 bases and J by 5 bases, with 5 bases of the junction left unmatched. CDR3 bases: TGTGCCAGCAGTAGACAGGGGGCGGAGACCGGGGAGCTGTTTTTT. The encoded protein is CASSRQGAETGELFF.

The CDR3 loop reads CASSLDVLGETQYF. CDR3 DNA: TGTGCCAGCAGCTTAGACGTGCTGGGGGAGACCCAGTACTTC. The gene calls are TRBV11-2 and TRBJ2-5; no definite D call. Germline CDR1 reads SGHAT; CDR2 reads FQNNGV. Trimming took off 0 bases at V and 5 bases at J, with 10 bases between the two ends. The CDR3 contains 14 residues. The full variable domain, rest sourced from reference TRBV11-2 and TRBJ2-5, is EAGVAQSPRYKIIEKRQSVAFWCNPISGHATLYWYQQILGQGPKLLIQFQNNGVVDDSQLPKDRFSAERLKGVDSTLKIQPAKLEDSAVYLCASSLDVLGETQYFGPGTRLLVL.

This clonotype was observed a few times. The J gene is TRBJ2-1, the V gene TRBV18, with D possibly called TRBD1 or TRBD2 (5 bases each). The CDR3 spans 15 residues. The germline V and J ends were trimmed by 2 bases and 9 bases, with 17 bases remaining between them. CDR1 is KGHSH and CDR2 is LQKENI in the germline V gene. Here the CDR3 DNA reads TGTGCCAGCTCACCAAACCCCCCGGGGACGGGTGAGCAGTTCTTC. As protein: CASSPNPPGTGEQFF. The full variable domain, with the rest looked up from reference TRBV18 and TRBJ2-1, is NAGVMQNPRHLVRRRGQEARLRCSPMKGHSHVYWYRQLPEEGLKFMVYLQKENIIDESGMPKERFSAEFPKEGPSILRIQQVVRGDSAAYFCASSPNPPGTGEQFFGPGTRLTVL.

V and J are TRBV7-2 and TRBJ1-4, with D perhaps TRBD1 (6 bases). V was shortened by 5 bases and J by 8 bases, with 18 bases between the two germline ends. The CDR3 totals 15 residues. Germline V lookup: CDR1 SGHTA, CDR2 FQGNSA. The CDR3 region is CASSPRAGGGEKLFF. DNA of the CDR3: TGTGCCAGCAGCCCGAGGGCGGGGGGCGGGGAAAAACTGTTTTTT.

This clonotype was recorded a few times. The chain couples TRBV2 to TRBJ2-7, with D possibly being TRBD2 (5 bases). Trimming pared 8 bases from V and 8 bases from J, leaving 19 bases between. From germline, CDR1 is SNHLY and CDR2 FYNNEI. The CDR3 has 13 residues. This chain's CDR3 is CASVSAISGKQYF. The CDR3 DNA sequence: TGTGCCAGCGTGTCGGCTATCTCGGGAAAGCAGTACTTC.

This sequence joins TRBV3-1 and TRBJ2-6, with TRBD1 identical over 7 bases. CDR3 length: 20 residues. Germline CDR1 LGHDT, CDR2 YNNKEL (reference sequence). Losses at the gene ends were 0 bases for V and 4 bases for J; bases not matched to a gene: 15. The CDR3 nucleotides read TGTGCCAGCAGCCAAGATCCGAGGACAGGCCCCCTAGGGGGGGCCAACGTCCTGACTTTC. Its translation is CASSQDPRTGPLGGANVLTF.

This clonotype was seen a few times. The V gene is TRBV6-2 or TRBV6-3, the J gene TRBJ2-7; no definite D call. Trimming pared 6 bases from V and 6 bases from J, leaving 15 bases between. Per the germline V gene, CDR1 is MNHEY and CDR2 is SVGEGT. The CDR3 is made up of 13 amino acids. CDR3: CASSQRPASEQYF. In DNA form, the CDR3 reads TGTGCCAGCAGCCAACGGCCCGCCAGCGAGCAGTACTTC.

The chain combines TRBV7-2 with TRBJ1-1; no clear D gene. The V end was cut by 5 bases, the J end by 4 bases, with 11 bases between. CDR1 is SGHTA and CDR2 is FQGNSA in the germline V gene. The CDR3 loop spans 13 amino acids. DNA for the CDR3: TGTGCCAGCAGCGTGGGCAGGTTCACTGAAGCTTTCTTT. It codes for CASSVGRFTEAFF.